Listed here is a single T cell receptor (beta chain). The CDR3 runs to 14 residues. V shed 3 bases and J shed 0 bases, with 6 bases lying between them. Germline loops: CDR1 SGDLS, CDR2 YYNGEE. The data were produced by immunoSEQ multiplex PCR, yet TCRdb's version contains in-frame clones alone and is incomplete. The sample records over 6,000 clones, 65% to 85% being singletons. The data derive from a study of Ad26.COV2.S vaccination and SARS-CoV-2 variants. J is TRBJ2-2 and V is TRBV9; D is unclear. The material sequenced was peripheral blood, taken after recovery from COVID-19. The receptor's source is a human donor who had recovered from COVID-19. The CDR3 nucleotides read TGTGCCAGCAGCGCAACCTCGAACACCGGGGAGCTGTTTTTT. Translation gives CASSATSNTGELFF.